This TCR beta chain was sequenced for a study of early T cells in non-severe SARS-CoV-2 infection. Study-wide background: Unsorted whole-blood RNA was sequenced in bulk, leaving chains unpaired.

Each single cDNA molecule received a unique molecular identifier. One entry per CDR3 protein results from TCRdb running MiXCR on the 5' RACE reads. In the table there are about 100,000 distinct CDR3 sequences, over 10% of which are singletons. This clonotype was recorded a few times. What it recognizes is unknown. Study-wide results and limits: Anti-spike CD8 responses were favored in VDJdb matching, and private and CD4 specificities were missed.

The CDR3 contains 14 residues. V was pared by 5 bases and J by 6 bases, with 6 bases of the junction left unmatched. Germline CDR1 is SEHNR and CDR2 is FQNEAQ (reference sequence). This TCR came from an adult who was a healthcare worker with PCR-confirmed SARS-CoV-2 infection or an uninfected control (not recorded which). Sample: whole blood. The chain is built from TRBV7-9 and TRBJ2-3; 9 nucleotides agree with TRBD1. The CDR3 coding sequence is TGTGCCAGCAGCGGGGACAGGGTAGCGGATACGCAGTATTTT. It translates to CASSGDRVADTQYF.